This TCR beta chain was sequenced in a study of response to subunit inactivated influenza vaccine. This CDR3 is 14 amino acids long. V was trimmed by 6 bases and J by 4 bases, leaving 12 bases between them. Germline V CDR1 and CDR2: LNHNV, YYDKDF (reference sequence). TCRdb analysed the RT-PCR reads with MiXCR anew, one entry per CDR3 protein. Altogether about 530,000 distinct CDR3 sequences are present, under 15% being singletons, with the ten largest covering about an eighth. This clonotype occurred a few times. The sequence was obtained from a man between 45 and 60 years old who received an inactivated influenza vaccine. The chain is built from TRBV15 and TRBJ1-4, with D tentatively TRBD1 (6 bases). This material consisted of PBMCs from blood, taken roughly 46 days after vaccination. CDR3 coding DNA: TGTGCCACCAGGCCCCGACAGGTTAATGAAAAACTGTTTTTT. This sequence encodes CATRPRQVNEKLFF.